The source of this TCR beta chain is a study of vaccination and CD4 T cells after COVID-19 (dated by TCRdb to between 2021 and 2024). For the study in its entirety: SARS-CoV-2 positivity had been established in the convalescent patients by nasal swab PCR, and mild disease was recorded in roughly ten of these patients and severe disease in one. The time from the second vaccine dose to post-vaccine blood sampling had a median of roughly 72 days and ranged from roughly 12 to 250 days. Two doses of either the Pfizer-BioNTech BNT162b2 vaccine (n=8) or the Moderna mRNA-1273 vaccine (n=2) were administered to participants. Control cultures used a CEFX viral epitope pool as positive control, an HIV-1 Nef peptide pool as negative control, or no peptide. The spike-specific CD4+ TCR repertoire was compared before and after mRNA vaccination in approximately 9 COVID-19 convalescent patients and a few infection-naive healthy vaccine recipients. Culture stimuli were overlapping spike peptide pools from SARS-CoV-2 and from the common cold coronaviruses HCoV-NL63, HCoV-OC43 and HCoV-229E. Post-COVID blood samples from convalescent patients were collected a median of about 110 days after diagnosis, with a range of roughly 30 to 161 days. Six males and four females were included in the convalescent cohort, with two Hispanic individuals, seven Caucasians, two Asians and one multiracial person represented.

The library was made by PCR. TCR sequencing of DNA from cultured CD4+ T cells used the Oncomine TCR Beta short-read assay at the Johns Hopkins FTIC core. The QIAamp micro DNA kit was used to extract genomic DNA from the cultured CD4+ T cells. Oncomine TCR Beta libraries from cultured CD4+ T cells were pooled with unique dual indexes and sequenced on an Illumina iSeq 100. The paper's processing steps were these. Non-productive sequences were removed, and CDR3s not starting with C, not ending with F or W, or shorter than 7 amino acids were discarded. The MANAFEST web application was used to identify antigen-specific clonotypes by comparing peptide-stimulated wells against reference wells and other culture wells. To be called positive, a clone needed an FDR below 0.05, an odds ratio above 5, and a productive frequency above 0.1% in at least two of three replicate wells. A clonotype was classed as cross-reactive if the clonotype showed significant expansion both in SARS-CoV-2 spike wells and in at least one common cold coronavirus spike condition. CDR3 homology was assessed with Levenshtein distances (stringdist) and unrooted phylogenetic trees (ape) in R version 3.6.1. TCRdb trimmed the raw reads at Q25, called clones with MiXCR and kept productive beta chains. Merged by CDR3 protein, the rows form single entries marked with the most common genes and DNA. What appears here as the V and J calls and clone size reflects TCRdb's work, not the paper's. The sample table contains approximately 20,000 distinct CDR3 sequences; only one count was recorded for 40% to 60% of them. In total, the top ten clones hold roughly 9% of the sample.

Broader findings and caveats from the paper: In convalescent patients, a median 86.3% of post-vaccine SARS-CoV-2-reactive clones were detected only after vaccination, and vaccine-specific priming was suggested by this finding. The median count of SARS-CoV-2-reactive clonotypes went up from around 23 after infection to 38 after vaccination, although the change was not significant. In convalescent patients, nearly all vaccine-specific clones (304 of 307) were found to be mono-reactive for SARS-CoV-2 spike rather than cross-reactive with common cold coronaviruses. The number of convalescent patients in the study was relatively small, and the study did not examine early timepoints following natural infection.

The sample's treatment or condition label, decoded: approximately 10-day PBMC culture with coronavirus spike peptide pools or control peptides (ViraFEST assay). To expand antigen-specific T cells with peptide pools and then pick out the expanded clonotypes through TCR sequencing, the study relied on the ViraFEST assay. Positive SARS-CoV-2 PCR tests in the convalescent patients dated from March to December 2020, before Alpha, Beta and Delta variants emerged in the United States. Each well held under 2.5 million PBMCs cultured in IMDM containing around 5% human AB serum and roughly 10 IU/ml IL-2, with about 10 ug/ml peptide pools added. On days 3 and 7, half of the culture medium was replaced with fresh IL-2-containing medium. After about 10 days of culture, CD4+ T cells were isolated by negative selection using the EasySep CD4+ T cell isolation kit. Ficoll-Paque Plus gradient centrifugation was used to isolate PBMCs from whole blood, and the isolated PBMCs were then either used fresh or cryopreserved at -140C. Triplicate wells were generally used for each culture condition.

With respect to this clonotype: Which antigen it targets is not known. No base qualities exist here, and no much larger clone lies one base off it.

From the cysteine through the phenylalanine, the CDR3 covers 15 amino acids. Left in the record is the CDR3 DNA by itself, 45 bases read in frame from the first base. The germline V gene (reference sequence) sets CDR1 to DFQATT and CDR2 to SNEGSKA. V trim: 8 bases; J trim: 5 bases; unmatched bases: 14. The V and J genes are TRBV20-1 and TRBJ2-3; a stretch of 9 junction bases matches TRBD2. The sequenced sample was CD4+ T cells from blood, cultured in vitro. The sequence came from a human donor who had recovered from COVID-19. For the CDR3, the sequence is CSTEAAGGRGDTQYF. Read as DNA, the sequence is TGCAGTACGGAGGCCGCGGGAGGGAGGGGAGATACGCAGTATTTT.